These 8 T cell receptor beta chains were sequenced from one sample in a study of shared clonotypes between healthy human individuals. This table comes from immunoSEQ multiplex PCR, and its TCRdb copy is limited to in-frame clones, with some not included. This sample has hundreds of thousands of clones, with about three quarters found just once. The sequenced sample was memory CD4+ T cells sorted from blood. The subset denotes: CD45RA-negative fraction. Every receptor here comes from a young woman in good health.

Concerning this clone: Other nucleotide sequences in the sample specify the same CDR3. This chain uses TRBV5-1 with TRBJ2-1; a weak D match, TRBD2 (5 bases). The germline V gene has CDR1 SGHRS and CDR2 YFSETQ. This CDR3 has 15 residues. V lost 0 bases to trimming and J lost 4 bases, with 11 bases between them. This CDR3 is CASSLDSGGYNEQFF. CDR3 in DNA: TGCGCCAGCAGCTTGGATTCCGGAGGATACAATGAGCAGTTCTTC.

This clone was observed a handful of times. The same CDR3 can be traced to other DNA sequences in this sample. V is TRBV27 and J is TRBJ1-2; TRBD1 matches at 9 bases. Losses at the gene ends were 6 bases for V and 2 bases for J; bases not matched to a gene: 4. Germline CDR1 reads MNHEY; CDR2 reads SMNVEV (reference sequence). This CDR3 is 14 amino acids long. For the CDR3, the DNA is TGTGCCAGCAGCCCCGGGACAGGGAACTATGGCTACACCTTC. This gives the protein CASSPGTGNYGYTF.

The rearrangement uses TRBV6-1 and TRBJ2-7; a possible D gene is TRBD1 (5 bases). V was cut by 4 bases and J by 2 bases, with 9 bases left in between. Germline V gene data show CDR1 as MNHNS and CDR2 as SASEGT. This CDR3 has 13 amino acids. The CDR3 sequence: CASSARAPYEQYF. The CDR3 DNA reads TGTGCCAGCAGTGCCAGGGCTCCCTACGAGCAGTACTTC.

The rearrangement joins TRBV11-2 to TRBJ2-7, with 9 bases that match TRBD2. Germline V lookup: CDR1 SGHAT, CDR2 FQNNGV. The CDR3 is made up of 15 amino acids. The V and J ends lost 5 bases and 3 bases, in that order; junction bases with no gene match: 8. The CDR3 sequence: CASSRISSGSYEQYF. CDR3 DNA: TGTGCCAGCAGCCGGATAAGTAGCGGGAGCTACGAGCAGTACTTC.

V and J are TRBV9 and TRBJ2-7; D possibly corresponds to TRBD2 (6 bases). Trimming took off 3 bases at V and 0 bases at J, with 13 bases between the two ends. This CDR3 has 15 amino acids. Germline V gene sequence: CDR1 SGDLS, CDR2 YYNGEE. CDR3 in amino acids: CASSAGTDFSYEQYF. As DNA, the CDR3 is TGTGCCAGCAGCGCCGGGACTGACTTCTCCTACGAGCAGTACTTC.

The rearrangement uses TRBV5-1 and TRBJ2-7; TRBD2 aligns across 8 bases. After removal of 6 bases from V and 6 bases from J, the junction contained 14 bases not matched to a gene. The length of the CDR3 is 15 residues. The germline CDR1 and CDR2 sequences are SGHRS and YFSETQ. The CDR3 bases are TGCGCCAGCACGGAGACGGGACTAGAACGGCTCGAGCAGTACTTC. Translated: CASTETGLERLEQYF.

Ten or more counts support this clone. The sample holds other DNA sequences that translate to the same CDR3. The V and J genes are TRBV11-1 and TRBJ2-7, with 7 bases that match TRBD2. Germline V gene lookup returns CDR1 SGHAT and CDR2 FQDESV (reference sequence). V lost 2 bases and J lost 0; bases outside the gene matches: 1. The CDR3 consists of 14 residues. For the CDR3, the DNA is TGTGCCAGCAGCTTACAGCGGGACTCCTACGAGCAGTACTTC. It yields the protein CASSLQRDSYEQYF.

This chain uses TRBV6-1 with TRBJ1-1; D call uncertain. This CDR3 has 14 amino acids. Germline-derived CDR1 and CDR2 are MNHNS and SASEGT. V lost 6 bases to trimming and J lost 4 bases, with 15 bases between them. The CDR3 reads CASRAMRESTEAFF. CDR3 DNA sequence: TGTGCCAGCAGAGCCATGAGGGAGAGCACTGAAGCTTTCTTT.